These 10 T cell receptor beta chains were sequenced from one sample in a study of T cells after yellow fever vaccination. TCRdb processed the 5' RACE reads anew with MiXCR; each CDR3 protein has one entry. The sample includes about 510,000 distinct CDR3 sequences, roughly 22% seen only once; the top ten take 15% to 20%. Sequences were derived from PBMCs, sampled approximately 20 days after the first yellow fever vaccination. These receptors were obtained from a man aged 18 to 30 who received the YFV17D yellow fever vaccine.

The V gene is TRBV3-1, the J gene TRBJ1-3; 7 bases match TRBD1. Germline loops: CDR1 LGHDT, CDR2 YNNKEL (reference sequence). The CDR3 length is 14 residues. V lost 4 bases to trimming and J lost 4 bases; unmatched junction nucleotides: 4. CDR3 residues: CASSPRDRGNTIYF. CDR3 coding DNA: TGTGCCAGCAGCCCCCGGGACAGAGGAAACACCATATATTTT.

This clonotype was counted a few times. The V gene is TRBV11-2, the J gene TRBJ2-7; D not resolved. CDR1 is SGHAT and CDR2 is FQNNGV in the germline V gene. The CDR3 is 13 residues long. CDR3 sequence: CASSSTEQTPPFV. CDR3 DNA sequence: TGTGCCAGCAGCTCGACCGAGCAGACACCTCCCTTTGTC.

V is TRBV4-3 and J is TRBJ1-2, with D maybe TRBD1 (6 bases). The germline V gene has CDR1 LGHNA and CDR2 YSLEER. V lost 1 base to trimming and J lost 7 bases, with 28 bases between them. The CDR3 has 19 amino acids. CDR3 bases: TGCGCCAGCAGCCAAGTTCGGTTACAGGGCTCCCTTAATCAGGGTGGCTACACCTTC. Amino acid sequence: CASSQVRLQGSLNQGGYTF.

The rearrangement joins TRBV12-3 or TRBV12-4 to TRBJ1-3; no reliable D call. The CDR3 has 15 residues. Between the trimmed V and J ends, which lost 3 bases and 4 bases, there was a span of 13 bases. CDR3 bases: TGTGCCAGCAGTTTCTTTGACTTTTCAGGAAACACCATATATTTT. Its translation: CASSFFDFSGNTIYF.

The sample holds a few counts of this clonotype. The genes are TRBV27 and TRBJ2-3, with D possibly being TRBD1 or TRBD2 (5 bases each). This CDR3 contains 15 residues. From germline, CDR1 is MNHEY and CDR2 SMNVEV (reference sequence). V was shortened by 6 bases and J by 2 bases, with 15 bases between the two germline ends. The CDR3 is CASSSDGAPTDTQYF. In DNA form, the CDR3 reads TGTGCCAGCAGCTCCGACGGGGCCCCCACAGATACGCAGTATTTT.

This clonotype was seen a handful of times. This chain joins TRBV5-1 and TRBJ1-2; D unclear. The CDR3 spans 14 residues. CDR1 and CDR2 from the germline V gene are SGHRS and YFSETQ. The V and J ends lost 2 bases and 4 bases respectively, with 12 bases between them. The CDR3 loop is CASSLDGALYGYTF. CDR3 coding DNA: TGCGCCAGCAGCTTAGACGGAGCCCTCTATGGCTACACCTTC.

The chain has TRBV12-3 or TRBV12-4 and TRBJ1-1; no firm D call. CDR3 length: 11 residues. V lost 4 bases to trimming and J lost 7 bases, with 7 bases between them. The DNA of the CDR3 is TGTGCCAGCAGTTGGGCAGGTGAAGCTTTCTTT. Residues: CASSWAGEAFF.

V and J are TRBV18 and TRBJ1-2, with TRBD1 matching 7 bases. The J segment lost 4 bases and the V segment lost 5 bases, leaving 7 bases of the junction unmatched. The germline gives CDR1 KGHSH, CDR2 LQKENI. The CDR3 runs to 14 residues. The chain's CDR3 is CASSSLTGRYGYTF. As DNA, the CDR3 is TGTGCCAGCTCATCTTTGACAGGGCGCTATGGCTACACCTTC.

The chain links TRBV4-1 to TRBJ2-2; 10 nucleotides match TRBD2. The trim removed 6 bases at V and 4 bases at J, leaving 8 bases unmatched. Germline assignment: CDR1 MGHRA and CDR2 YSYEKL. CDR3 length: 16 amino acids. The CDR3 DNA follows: TGCGCCAGCAGTCTACGCAGCGGGGGGGTCACCGGGGAGCTGTTTTTT. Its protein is CASSLRSGGVTGELFF.

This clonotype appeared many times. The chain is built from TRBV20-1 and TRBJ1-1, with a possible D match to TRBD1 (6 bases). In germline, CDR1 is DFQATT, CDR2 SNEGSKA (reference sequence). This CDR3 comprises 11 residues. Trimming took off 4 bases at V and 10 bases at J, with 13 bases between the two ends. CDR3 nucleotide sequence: TGCAGTGCTAAAACAGGGTTCGGAGCTTTCTTT. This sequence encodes CSAKTGFGAFF.